The T cell receptor (beta chain) under discussion was sequenced for a study of T cells in localized non-small cell lung cancer. The protocol was immunoSEQ multiplex PCR, while the TCRdb copy is restricted to in-frame clones and leaves out a portion. The sample includes 23,000 or so clones, around nine tenths seen only once; the top ten take approximately 2.9%. The CDR3 totals 15 residues. Deletions cut 0 bases from V and 4 bases from J, with 12 bases between. Germline values: CDR1 MRHNA, CDR2 SNTAGT. Sequenced here: peripheral blood, sampled before any cancer treatment. The chain uses TRBV6-4 and TRBJ2-5; D ambiguous. The clonotype originates from a woman between 35 and 70 years old with stage I lung adenocarcinoma. The CDR3 spells CASSDSQKHSETQYF. The CDR3 bases are TGTGCCAGCAGTGACTCGCAAAAACACTCAGAGACCCAGTACTTC.